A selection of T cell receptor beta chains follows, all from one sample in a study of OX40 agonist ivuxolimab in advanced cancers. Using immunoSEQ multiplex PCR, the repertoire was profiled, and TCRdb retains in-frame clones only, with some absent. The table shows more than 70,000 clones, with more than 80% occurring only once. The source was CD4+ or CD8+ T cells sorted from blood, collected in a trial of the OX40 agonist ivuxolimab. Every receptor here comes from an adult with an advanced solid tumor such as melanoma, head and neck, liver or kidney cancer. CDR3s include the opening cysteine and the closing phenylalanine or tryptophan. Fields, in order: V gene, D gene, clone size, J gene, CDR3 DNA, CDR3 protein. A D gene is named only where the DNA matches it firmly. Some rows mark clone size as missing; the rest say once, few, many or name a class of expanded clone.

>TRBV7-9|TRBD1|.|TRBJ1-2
TGTGCCAGCAGCTGGTTGGACAGGGATAAGGATGGCTACACCTTC
CASSWLDRDKDGYTF
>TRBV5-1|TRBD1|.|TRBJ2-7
TGCGCCAGCAGCCGGGACAGGCGCTCCTACGAGCAGTACTTC
CASSRDRRSYEQYF
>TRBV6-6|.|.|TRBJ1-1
TGTGCCAGCAGTTACTCGACGGGGAAGAACACTGAAGCTTTCTTT
CASSYSTGKNTEAFF
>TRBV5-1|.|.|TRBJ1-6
TGCGCCAGCAGCTTCGGGGAAGGAAATTCACCCCTCCACTTT
CASSFGEGNSPLHF
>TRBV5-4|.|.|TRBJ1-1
TGTGCCAGCAGCTTGGAGTGGCAACGAGCTTTCTTT
CASSLEWQRAFF
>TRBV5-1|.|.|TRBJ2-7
TGCGCCAGCAGCCTTCTCGTGACGGGAAACGAGCAGTACTTC
CASSLLVTGNEQYF
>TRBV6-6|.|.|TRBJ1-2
TGTGCCAGCACCCCGGGACCCAACTATGGCTACACCTTC
CASTPGPNYGYTF
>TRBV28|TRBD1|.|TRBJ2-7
TGTGCCAGCGTCGACAGGGATAACTACGAGCAGTACTTC
CASVDRDNYEQYF
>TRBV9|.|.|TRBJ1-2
TGTGCCAGCAGCCTTAGGGGGGATGGCTACACCTTC
CASSLRGDGYTF
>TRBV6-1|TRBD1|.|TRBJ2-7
TGTGCCAGCAGTGACGGGGACAGGGGATTTCCAGAGCAGTACTTC
CASSDGDRGFPEQYF
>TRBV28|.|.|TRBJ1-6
TGTGCCAGCAGCTTCGGGGGGGATCATTCACCCCTCCACTTT
CASSFGGDHSPLHF
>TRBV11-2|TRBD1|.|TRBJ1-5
TGTGCCAGCAAAATTCCAGGGGGATGGCGTCAGCCCCAGCATTTT
CASKIPGGWRQPQHF
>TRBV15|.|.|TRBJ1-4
TGTGCTACCAGCAGAGCCCGGGACTCCATGGCTAATGAAAAACTGTTTTTT
CATSRARDSMANEKLFF
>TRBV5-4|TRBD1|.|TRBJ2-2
TGTGCCAGCAGCCCCGACAGGGGCCCTCGAGCCACCGGGGAGCTGTTTTTT
CASSPDRGPRATGELFF
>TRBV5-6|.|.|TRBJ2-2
TGTGCCAGCAGCCTGATGACAGCGCTCAACACCGGGGAGCTGTTTTTT
CASSLMTALNTGELFF
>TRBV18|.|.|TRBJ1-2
TGTGCCAGCTCCTCCGTCGGGGGAAAAGGCTATGGCTACACCTTC
CASSSVGGKGYGYTF
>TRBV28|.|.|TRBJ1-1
TGTGCCAGCAGTCTTCCCCAGGGTAACACTGAAGCTTTCTTT
CASSLPQGNTEAFF
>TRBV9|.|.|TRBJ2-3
TGTGCCAGCAGCCCCCGGCGGAATACGCAGTATTTT
CASSPRRNTQYF
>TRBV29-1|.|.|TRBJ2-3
TGCAGCGTTGAAAGTACGGCCGGGGGCACAGATACGCAGTATTTT
CSVESTAGGTDTQYF
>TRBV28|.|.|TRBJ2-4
TGTGCCAGCAGTACCCCAGGGAGTGACATTCAGTACTTC
CASSTPGSDIQYF
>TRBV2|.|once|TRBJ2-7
TGTGCCAGCAGGAGATCTTACGAGCAGTACTTC
CASRRSYEQYF